These 5 T cell receptor beta chains were sequenced from one sample in a study of shared clonotypes between healthy human individuals. Generated by immunoSEQ multiplex PCR, the TCRdb table keeps only in-frame clones and is missing some. The sample includes 2 million to 2.5 million clones, approximately 95% of them seen just once. Sequenced: naive CD4+ T cells from PBMCs. Described subset: CD45RA+ positively selected. The receptors stem from a man younger than 30 in good health. Some clones in this sample may be carry-over from other donors' samples.

The chain has TRBV30 and TRBJ1-5; the D gene is possibly TRBD1 (6 bases). The CDR3 loop spans 15 amino acids. V was pared by 1 base and J by 0 bases, with 10 bases between. Germline V gene lookup returns CDR1 GTSNPN and CDR2 SVGIG (reference sequence). CDR3 DNA sequence: TGTGCCTGGAGTGGCAGGGGATATAGCAATCAGCCCCAGCATTTT. It is translated as CAWSGRGYSNQPQHF.

V is TRBV29-1 and J is TRBJ1-1; D is unclear. V was shortened by 2 bases and J by 1 base, with 8 bases between the two germline ends. The germline CDR1 and CDR2 sequences are SQVTM and ANQGSEA. The CDR3 consists of 13 residues. The CDR3 coding sequence is TGCAGCGTTGAAACACCAGGGAACACTGAAGCTTTCTTT. Its translation: CSVETPGNTEAFF.

A word on this clone: Other DNA sequences in this specimen translate into the identical CDR3. This sequence joins TRBV5-1 and TRBJ1-1; D remains unclear. The V gene lost 2 bases and the J gene lost 0 bases, with 5 bases spanning the gap. The CDR3 runs to 13 residues. CDR1 is SGHRS, CDR2 YFSETQ, per germline. The CDR3: CASSFFMNTEAFF. DNA for the CDR3: TGCGCCAGCAGCTTCTTTATGAACACTGAAGCTTTCTTT. Combining the CDR3 with reference TRBV5-1 and TRBJ1-1 gives the whole variable domain KAGVTQTPRYLIKTRGQQVTLSCSPISGHRSVSWYQQTPGQGLQFLFEYFSETQRNKGNFPGRFSGRQFSNSRSEMNVSTLELGDSALYLCASSFFMNTEAFFGQGTRLTVV.

V gene TRBV15 combines with J gene TRBJ2-2; 12 bases are shared with TRBD2. Germline V CDR1 and CDR2: LNHNV, YYDKDF (reference sequence). The CDR3 runs 17 residues. With V trimmed by 5 bases and J by 4 bases, 8 bases remained unmatched. The CDR3, as DNA: TGTGCCACCAGCCAAACGCCGACTAGCGGGAGCACCGGGGAGCTGTTTTTT. Translated: CATSQTPTSGSTGELFF. The full variable domain, in which reference TRBV15 and TRBJ2-2 provide the parts outside the CDR3, is DAMVIQNPRYQVTQFGKPVTLSCSQTLNHNVMYWYQQKSSQAPKLLFHYYDKDFNNEADTPDNFQSRRPNTSFCFLDIRSPGLGDTAMYLCATSQTPTSGSTGELFFGEGSRLTVL.

The V call is TRBV7-8, the J call TRBJ2-7; possibly TRBD2 for D (6 bases). Trimming took off 2 bases at V and 3 bases at J, with 17 bases between the two ends. CDR3 size: 16 residues. Germline CDR1 and CDR2: SGHVS and FQNEAQ. The CDR3 bases are TGTGCCAGCAGCTTAATTGGAGGACTATCTCTCTACGAGCAGTACTTC. It encodes CASSLIGGLSLYEQYF.